This TCR beta chain was found in a study of blood T cell repertoires in COVID-19. For the study at large: PBMCs, B-cell-depleted T cells, or T cells were the source of the cDNA or gDNA that made up the material.

Germline V lookup: CDR1 WSHSY, CDR2 SAAADI. This CDR3 is 15 amino acids long. The V gene lost 0 bases and the J gene lost 1 base, with 7 bases spanning the gap. Here immunoSEQ multiplex PCR was the method, and the copy in TCRdb shows in-frame clones only, minus some. Here the sample spans about 200,000 clones, 88% being singletons. The TCR originated in a man between 18 and 35 years old with active or convalescent COVID-19. The rearrangement uses TRBV10-2 and TRBJ1-3, with D uncertain. The sample taken for sequencing was peripheral blood. In DNA, the CDR3 is TGCGCCAGCAGTGAGTCACAGCAGTCTGGAAACACCATATATTTT. Amino acid sequence: CASSESQQSGNTIYF.